The 25 T cell receptor beta chains presented below share a single source sample, sequenced in a study of CD8+CD57+ T cells in acquired aplastic anemia (dated 2018 in TCRdb). Sequencing took place on an Illumina HiSeq 2000. Profiling of TCR beta VDJ combinations and CDR3 sequences used genomic DNA as the template. TCRdb applied fastp at Q25 and MiXCR to the public reads, then kept only in-frame beta chains. Entries that share a CDR3 protein sequence are merged under the most common genes and DNA. The sample data list roughly 170,000 distinct CDR3 sequences, and around 60% of these were observed just once. Roughly 44% of the sample is in the top ten clones. Input material: sorted CD4+, CD8+, or CD8+CD57+ T cells (not recorded which) from PBMCs. All receptors come from a human donor in good health.

This rearrangement joins TRBV12-3 or TRBV12-4 to TRBJ2-7; no clear D. The CDR3 totals 15 residues. V shed 2 bases and J shed 3 bases, with 14 bases lying between them. The CDR3 sequence: CASSLRTGANYEQYF. CDR3 coding DNA: TGTGCCAGCAGTTTAAGAACTGGAGCTAACTACGAGCAGTACTTC.

Concerning this clonotype itself: The germline gene is not matched at one end of the junction; a read error may be the cause. The gene calls are TRBV6-2 or TRBV6-3 and TRBJ1-2; no firm D call. CDR1 and CDR2 from the germline V gene are MNHEY and SVGEGT. This CDR3 is 11 amino acids long. The CDR3 spells CASSQNYGCTF. The CDR3 coding sequence is TGTGCCAGCAGTCAGAACTATGGCTGCACCTTC.

This sequence joins TRBV19 and TRBJ2-7, with a weak D call TRBD1 (5 bases). The CDR3 sequence is 15 residues long. Germline CDR1 LNHDA, CDR2 SQIVND (reference sequence). Trimming pared 5 bases from V and 6 bases from J, leaving 20 bases between. CDR3 sequence: CASSPHTVQRGEQYF. The CDR3 nucleotides are TGTGCCAGTAGTCCACACACGGTCCAAAGGGGCGAGCAGTACTTC.

The CDR3 loop is CSVNRNEKLFF. Written as DNA, the CDR3 is TGCAGCGTCAACAGGAATGAAAAACTGTTTTTT. V usage is TRBV29-1 and J usage is TRBJ1-4; a weak D match, TRBD1 (5 bases). Trimming pared 6 bases from V and 5 bases from J, leaving 7 bases between. CDR3 length: 11 amino acids. The germline V gene encodes CDR1 SQVTM and CDR2 ANQGSEA. The full variable domain, completed using reference TRBV29-1 and TRBJ1-4, is SAVISQKPSRDICQRGTSLTIQCQVDSQVTMMFWYRQQPGQSLTLIATANQGSEATYESGFVIDKFPISRPNLTFSTLTVSNMSPEDSSIYLCSVNRNEKLFFGSGTQLSVL.

The chain joins TRBV7-3 to TRBJ2-3; 7 bases align to TRBD2. V lost 4 bases to trimming and J lost 3 bases; unmatched junction nucleotides: 4. This CDR3 spans 14 amino acids. The germline gives CDR1 SGHTA, CDR2 FQGTGA. The CDR3 DNA sequence: TGTGCCAGCAGCTGGGGGGGGGGGACAGATACGCAGTATTTT. Translation: CASSWGGGTDTQYF.

CDR3 DNA: TGTGCCAGCAGCTTAGGACCACAGGGTTCACCCCTCCACTTT. Amino acids: CASSLGPQGSPLHF. The chain couples TRBV7-6 to TRBJ1-6; D perhaps matches TRBD1 (6 bases). Per the germline V gene, CDR1 is SGHVS and CDR2 is FNYEAQ. This CDR3 has 14 amino acids. V was shortened by 1 base and J by 9 bases, with 10 bases between the two germline ends.

The chain is built from TRBV20-1 and TRBJ1-2; tentatively, D is TRBD1 (6 bases). The CDR3 is 12 amino acids. Germline CDR1 reads DFQATT; CDR2 reads SNEGSKA (reference sequence). V lost 4 bases, J lost 4 bases, and 10 bases lay in between. The CDR3 region is CSAITGTYGYTF. The CDR3 nucleotides read TGCAGTGCTATAACAGGGACCTATGGCTACACCTTC.

This clonotype was detected many times. The chain couples TRBV6-6 to TRBJ2-1; maybe TRBD2 (5 bases). The length of the CDR3 is 13 residues. V was trimmed by 2 bases and J by 10 bases, leaving 12 bases between them. CDR1 is MNHNY, CDR2 SVGAGI, per germline (reference sequence). For the CDR3, the DNA is TGTGCCAGCAGTTACCGCGAGACTAACGAGCAGTTCTTC. Protein sequence: CASSYRETNEQFF.

V usage is TRBV9 and J usage is TRBJ2-7, with 8 bases fitting TRBD2. CDR3 length: 13 residues. Germline assignment: CDR1 SGDLS and CDR2 YYNGEE. Unmatched junction bases numbered 6, after V lost 5 bases and J lost 5 bases. CDR3 residues: CASSRSGTDEQYF. Written as DNA, the CDR3 is TGTGCCAGCAGTCGTAGCGGGACTGACGAGCAGTACTTC. Full variable domain (remainder filled in from reference TRBV9 and TRBJ2-7): DSGVTQTPKHLITATGQRVTLRCSPRSGDLSVYWYQQSLDQGLQFLIQYYNGEERAKGNILERFSAQQFPDLHSELNLSSLELGDSALYFCASSRSGTDEQYFGPGTRLTVT.

The rearrangement uses TRBV10-3 and TRBJ2-1, with D possibly called TRBD1 or TRBD2 (5 bases each). V lost 10 bases and J 6 bases, leaving 19 bases between the germline ends. The CDR3 extends over 14 amino acids. CDR1 is ENHRY, CDR2 SYGVKD, per germline. Here the CDR3 reads CARSPTGTFNEQFF. CDR3 sequence (DNA): TGTGCCAGGAGCCCGACCGGGACCTTCAATGAGCAGTTCTTC.

The gene calls are TRBV29-1 and TRBJ2-2; 9 bases are a match to TRBD2. This CDR3 spans 14 amino acids. CDR1 SQVTM and CDR2 ANQGSEA come from the germline V gene. V gave up 7 bases and J gave up 5 bases; unmatched junction bases: 8. CDR3 DNA: TGCAGCGCCAAGATCAGCGGGGGGACCGGGGAGCTGTTTTTT. The encoded protein is CSAKISGGTGELFF.

This clonotype appeared many times. This rearrangement joins TRBV20-1 to TRBJ2-3; D is uncertain. The CDR3 sequence is 15 residues long. Germline CDR1 reads DFQATT; CDR2 reads SNEGSKA (reference sequence). The V end lost 1 base, the J end lost 7 bases, and 18 bases lay between the germline ends. DNA of the CDR3: TGCAGTGCTAGAGTAGACGGTTTTGCCCCCTATACGCAGTATTTT. Residues: CSARVDGFAPYTQYF.

The chain couples TRBV20-1 to TRBJ2-5; 10 bases are shared with TRBD2. J was trimmed by 4 bases and V by 0 bases; bases with no gene match: 8. Germline CDR1 DFQATT, CDR2 SNEGSKA (reference sequence). The CDR3 runs to 16 residues. As DNA, the CDR3 is TGCAGTGCTAGAGATTCCAGCGGGGGGGCCGGAGAGACCCAGTACTTC. It codes for CSARDSSGGAGETQYF.

V usage is TRBV10-2 and J usage is TRBJ2-3; D possibly corresponds to TRBD2 (5 bases). Germline assignment: CDR1 WSHSY and CDR2 SAAADI. The CDR3 consists of 16 residues. V shed 3 bases and J shed 5 bases, with 18 bases lying between them. For the CDR3, the DNA is TGCGCCAGCAGTGAAGTTGGGCACCCTGGAGGAGATACGCAGTATTTT. Residues: CASSEVGHPGGDTQYF.

Many counts were recorded for this clonotype. The chain has TRBV6-6 and TRBJ2-7; 7 nucleotides agree with TRBD1. CDR3 length equals 16 residues. J lost 0 bases, V lost 2 bases, and 7 bases had no gene match. Germline V gene sequence: CDR1 MNHNY, CDR2 SVGAGI (reference sequence). The CDR3 nucleotides read TGTGCCAGCAGTTACGACAGGGAGCGGCCCTCCTACGAGCAGTACTTC. Encoded protein: CASSYDRERPSYEQYF.

This chain connects TRBV24-1 to TRBJ2-5; 7 bases agree with TRBD2. This CDR3 is built from 16 residues. The germline CDR1 and CDR2 sequences are KGHDR and SFDVKD. J was trimmed by 4 bases and V by 4 bases; bases with no gene match: 11. The CDR3 is CATSDRGERDGETQYF. For the CDR3, the DNA is TGTGCCACCAGTGACCGTGGCGAGCGGGACGGAGAGACCCAGTACTTC.

V is TRBV10-2 and J is TRBJ1-6; D gene ambiguous. Germline CDR1 and CDR2: WSHSY and SAAADI. CDR3 length equals 12 residues. V lost 8 bases, J lost 9 bases, and 11 bases lay in between. Here the CDR3 DNA reads TGCGCCAGCCGGACGTTCGGTTCACCCCTCCACTTT. Its translation is CASRTFGSPLHF.

The V and J genes are TRBV11-3 and TRBJ2-1; 7 nucleotides match TRBD2. The CDR3 has 15 amino acids. CDR1 is SGHNT and CDR2 is YENEEA in the germline V gene. Trimming cost V 4 bases and J 9 bases; bases outside gene matches: 12. The CDR3 nucleotides are TGTGCCAGCAGCTGGGGCGGGAGCGGGTCGTCTGAGCAGTTCTTC. Translated: CASSWGGSGSSEQFF.

Of note for this clonotype: The conserved final phenylalanine or tryptophan is absent from the CDR3, which likely points to a read error. J is TRBJ1-6 and V is TRBV10-1; tentatively, D is TRBD1 (6 bases). CDR3 length: 14 residues. V was shortened by 3 bases and J by 7 bases, with 10 bases between the two germline ends. Germline V CDR1 and CDR2: WNHNN, SYGVQD (reference sequence). CDR3 sequence: CASSDARGNSPLHL. CDR3 coding DNA: TGCGCCAGCAGTGACGCCAGGGGAAATTCACCCCTCCACCTT.

The rearrangement joins TRBV29-1 to TRBJ1-2; 7 bases are a match to TRBD1. From germline, CDR1 is SQVTM and CDR2 ANQGSEA. Trimming cost V 4 bases and J 4 bases; bases outside gene matches: 9. The CDR3 has 14 amino acids. The CDR3 sequence: CSVVTGVGAYGYTF. CDR3 coding DNA: TGCAGCGTTGTTACAGGGGTCGGAGCCTATGGCTACACCTTC. The full variable domain, its missing parts supplied by reference TRBV29-1 and TRBJ1-2, is SAVISQKPSRDICQRGTSLTIQCQVDSQVTMMFWYRQQPGQSLTLIATANQGSEATYESGFVIDKFPISRPNLTFSTLTVSNMSPEDSSIYLCSVVTGVGAYGYTFGSGTRLTVV.

A note on this clonotype: The junction does not match germline at one end; this may be a read error. The chain links TRBV2 to TRBJ2-7; no firm D call. CDR1 SNHLY and CDR2 FYNNEI come from the germline V gene. The CDR3 contains 14 residues. The CDR3 reads CASSPARNGNPSCF. CDR3 DNA sequence: TGTGCCAGCAGTCCAGCTAGGAACGGCAATCCCTCGTGCTTC.

V and J are TRBV7-6 and TRBJ1-2, with a possible D match to TRBD1 (5 bases). CDR3 length: 17 amino acids. Looked up from germline, CDR1 is SGHVS and CDR2 is FNYEAQ. Trimming cost V 5 bases and J 3 bases, with 22 bases left between them. The CDR3 spells CASSRIRDQKMDYGYTF. The CDR3 DNA reads as TGTGCCAGCAGCCGCATCCGGGACCAAAAAATGGACTATGGCTACACCTTC.

The rearrangement uses TRBV20-1 and TRBJ2-5; D gene ambiguous. V was clipped by 7 bases and J by 5 bases, with 8 bases between them. The germline V gene has CDR1 DFQATT and CDR2 SNEGSKA (reference sequence). This CDR3 contains 10 residues. The CDR3 loop reads CSGVRETQYF. For the CDR3, the DNA is TGCAGTGGCGTCAGGGAGACCCAGTACTTC.

The rearrangement uses TRBV19 and TRBJ2-7, with D hard to call. Germline loops: CDR1 LNHDA, CDR2 SQIVND (reference sequence). The CDR3 runs 14 residues. V dropped 0 bases and J dropped 4 bases, with 10 bases sitting between them. CDR3 sequence (DNA): TGTGCCAGTAGTATAGACCACAGAAATTACGAGCAGTACTTC. It yields the protein CASSIDHRNYEQYF. The full variable domain, in which reference TRBV19 and TRBJ2-7 provide the parts outside the CDR3, is DGGITQSPKYLFRKEGQNVTLSCEQNLNHDAMYWYRQDPGQGLRLIYYSQIVNDFQKGDIAEGYSVSREKKESFPLTVTSAQKNPTAFYLCASSIDHRNYEQYFGPGTRLTVT.

Here the CDR3 reads CASSPHRAGGTEAFF. The CDR3, as DNA: TGTGCCAGCAGCCCTCACAGGGCAGGGGGGACTGAAGCTTTCTTT. The rearrangement joins TRBV7-3 to TRBJ1-1, with 7 bases fitting TRBD1. The CDR3 spans 15 residues. The germline V gene has CDR1 SGHTA and CDR2 FQGTGA. Trimming removed 5 bases from V and 5 bases from J; junction bases left unmatched: 11.